This T cell receptor beta chain appears in the sequencing data of a study of blood T cells in healthy people across ages. Overall study: When template switching was applied, about one barcoded beta molecule was captured per two T cells.

Donors ranged from 6 to 90 years old and were healthy Caucasians in Russia. For the second PCR, which ran for about 7 to 11 cycles, a sample-barcoded 5' primer and a J-beta primer mix were used. All samples gave at least 2.5 million CDR3-containing paired-end reads. Via MiXCR, TCRdb re-called the 5' RACE reads, giving one row per CDR3 protein. This sample has a few hundred thousand distinct CDR3 sequences, with about 26% found just once. This clonotype was recorded a few times. The same specimen was also included in a second study, on T cells of mothers and their children.

The sample comprised blood. The sequence was collected from a boy younger than 10 in good health.

CDR3 sequence (DNA): TGTGCCAGCAGTTTTAGGCCAGATCAAGAGACCCAGTACTTC. Residues: CASSFRPDQETQYF. The rearrangement links TRBV12-3 or TRBV12-4 to TRBJ2-5; no firm D call. V was trimmed by 3 bases and J by 2 bases, leaving 10 bases between them. This CDR3 contains 14 residues.